The 30 T cell receptor beta chains in this list originate from one sample, sequenced in a study of response to subunit inactivated influenza vaccine. TCRdb recomputed calls from the RT-PCR reads with MiXCR, one row per CDR3 protein. The sample consists of fewer than 650,000 distinct CDR3 sequences, 10% to 15% of them appearing once. The sequenced sample was PBMCs from blood, obtained roughly 46 days after vaccination. Receptors were obtained from a man between 50 and 59 years old who received an inactivated influenza vaccine.

The rearrangement joins TRBV4-3 to TRBJ1-2, with no clear D. Germline CDR1 and CDR2: LGHNA and YSLEER. V was cut by 3 bases and J by 10 bases, with 12 bases left in between. This CDR3 comprises 12 residues. CDR3 DNA sequence: TGCGCCAGCAGCCATGGCGGGTCTTTCTACACCTTC. It is translated as CASSHGGSFYTF.

This clonotype was counted between two and nine times. The V gene is TRBV4-3, the J gene TRBJ2-1; the match to TRBD2 covers 7 bases. Germline CDR1 and CDR2: LGHNA and YSLEER. V trimming: 1 base; J trimming: 4 bases; junction bases outside the gene matches: 19. The length of the CDR3 is 20 residues. CDR3 amino acids: CASSQAPPGRERREYNEQFF. DNA for the CDR3: TGCGCCAGCAGCCAAGCTCCCCCGGGGCGGGAGCGGCGGGAGTACAATGAGCAGTTCTTC.

This rearrangement joins TRBV3-1 to TRBJ1-6; maybe TRBD1 (5 bases). The germline CDR1 and CDR2 sequences are LGHDT and YNNKEL (reference sequence). The CDR3 has 14 amino acids. V lost 0 bases and J 9 bases, leaving 9 bases between the germline ends. CDR3 DNA: TGTGCCAGCAGCCAAGAGTCGGACATTTCACCCCTCCACTTT. Protein sequence: CASSQESDISPLHF.

The genes are TRBV5-1 and TRBJ2-2; the D gene is possibly TRBD1 (6 bases). Germline assignment: CDR1 SGHRS and CDR2 YFSETQ. The CDR3 totals 17 residues. V dropped 0 bases and J dropped 0 bases, with 12 bases sitting between them. Written as DNA, the CDR3 is TGCGCCAGCAGCTTGGCCCCCAGGGGCTCGAACACCGGGGAGCTGTTTTTT. Amino acid sequence: CASSLAPRGSNTGELFF.

This clonotype was counted only a few times. This chain uses TRBV20-1 with TRBJ2-7; possibly TRBD1 for D (5 bases). V was cut by 7 bases and J by 0 bases, with 16 bases left in between. Germline V gene lookup returns CDR1 DFQATT and CDR2 SNEGSKA (reference sequence). The CDR3 sequence is 14 residues long. CDR3 coding DNA: TGCAGTGTCCCCTTCAAACAGGACTCCTACGAGCAGTACTTC. The encoded protein is CSVPFKQDSYEQYF.

The genes are TRBV9 and TRBJ2-7, with 7 nucleotides matching TRBD1. The germline gives CDR1 SGDLS, CDR2 YYNGEE. Trimming at V came to 4 bases and at J to 3 bases, leaving 7 bases not matched to a gene. The CDR3 loop spans 14 amino acids. CDR3 in DNA: TGTGCCAGCAGCCCCCAAAGGACAGGCTACGAGCAGTACTTC. This translates into CASSPQRTGYEQYF.

The genes are TRBV6-2 or TRBV6-3 and TRBJ2-1; 7 bases fit TRBD1. The length of the CDR3 is 15 residues. CDR1 and CDR2 from the germline V gene are MNHEY and SVGEGT. The V gene end was trimmed by 0 bases and the J gene end by 8 bases; junction bases not matched to a gene: 7. As DNA, the CDR3 is TGTGCCAGCAGTTACTCGACAGGGTCAGGCGATGAGCAGTTCTTC. Protein: CASSYSTGSGDEQFF.

In its sample, this clonotype was seen many times. This chain links TRBV6-4 with TRBJ2-2; a weak D match, TRBD2 (7 bases). The CDR3 consists of 15 residues. V was trimmed by 6 bases and J by 5 bases, leaving 16 bases between them. The germline V gene encodes CDR1 MRHNA and CDR2 SNTAGT. CDR3 in DNA: TGTGCCAGCAGCCGTACGGGGGGCGAGACCGGGGAGCTGTTTTTT. It codes for CASSRTGGETGELFF.

This clonotype has more than one count but fewer than ten. This sequence joins TRBV10-2 and TRBJ2-1; 10 positions match TRBD2. CDR1 and CDR2 (germline): WSHSY, SAAADI. CDR3 length equals 14 residues. Losses at the gene ends were 6 bases for V and 8 bases for J; bases not matched to a gene: 7. The CDR3 loop reads CASSLAGEIDEQFF. In DNA form, the CDR3 reads TGCGCCAGCAGCCTAGCGGGGGAGATTGATGAGCAGTTCTTC.

This clonotype was detected only a few times. The genes are TRBV12-3 or TRBV12-4 and TRBJ2-3; the match to TRBD2 covers 8 bases. The V segment lost 8 bases and the J segment 6 bases; nucleotides outside the gene matches: 10. The CDR3 consists of 14 residues. CDR3 in amino acids: CASSSGPGGDTQYF. In DNA form, the CDR3 reads TGTGCCAGCTCGTCAGGGCCGGGGGGGGATACGCAGTATTTT.

The chain has TRBV24-1 and TRBJ1-3, with D hard to call. From germline, CDR1 is KGHDR and CDR2 SFDVKD. CDR3 size: 12 residues. V lost 9 bases and J 0 bases, leaving 5 bases between the germline ends. The DNA of the CDR3 is TGTGCCACCCGGGACTCTGGAAACACCATATATTTT. Amino acids: CATRDSGNTIYF.

This clonotype has just a few counts. The chain links TRBV5-1 to TRBJ2-3, with 8 positions matching TRBD1. The CDR3 covers 15 residues. In germline, CDR1 is SGHRS, CDR2 YFSETQ. The V segment lost 6 bases and the J segment 3 bases; nucleotides outside the gene matches: 9. CDR3 region: CASILGQGVTDTQYF. The CDR3 region has the DNA TGCGCCAGCATCTTAGGACAGGGTGTGACAGATACGCAGTATTTT.

This clonotype was recorded many times. This rearrangement joins TRBV12-3 or TRBV12-4 to TRBJ2-5, with TRBD2 as a possible D gene (6 bases). CDR3 length: 15 amino acids. Trimming cost V 5 bases and J 2 bases, with 15 bases left between them. This CDR3 is CASSQSGTPQETQYF. DNA for the CDR3: TGTGCCAGCAGTCAATCCGGGACTCCTCAAGAGACCCAGTACTTC.

The chain combines TRBV6-2 or TRBV6-3 with TRBJ2-7, with D possibly matching TRBD1 (6 bases). Germline V gene sequence: CDR1 MNHEY, CDR2 SVGEGT. CDR3 length: 13 amino acids. Trimming pared 4 bases from V and 4 bases from J, leaving 11 bases between. The CDR3, as DNA: TGTGCCAGCAGTTCTACAGGGCGGTACGAGCAGTACTTC. This encodes CASSSTGRYEQYF.

The gene calls are TRBV28 and TRBJ2-4, with 10 bases lining up with TRBD1. V was pared by 8 bases and J by 8 bases, with 6 bases of the junction left unmatched. The CDR3 has 13 amino acids. Germline V gene sequence: CDR1 MDHEN, CDR2 SYDVKM. The CDR3 nucleotides are TGTGCCAGCGGGGAGGGACAGGGGTACATTCAGTACTTC. Encoded protein: CASGEGQGYIQYF.

The gene calls are TRBV28 and TRBJ2-7; 10 bases line up with TRBD1. The CDR3 length is 15 residues. Germline CDR1 reads MDHEN; CDR2 reads SYDVKM. Trimming took 4 bases from V and 2 from J; bases not matched to a gene: 5. CDR3 nucleotides: TGTGCCAGCAGTTCCCGGGACAGGGGACCCTACGAGCAGTACTTC. Translating gives CASSSRDRGPYEQYF.

This clonotype was observed a handful of times. The chain combines TRBV25-1 with TRBJ2-3; TRBD2 matches at 13 bases. This CDR3 region has 17 residues. The V and J ends lost 4 bases and 3 bases, in that order; junction bases with no gene match: 7. CDR1 and CDR2 from the germline V gene are MGHDK and SYGVNS. The CDR3 sequence: CASSAWTSGGTTDTQYF. In DNA, the CDR3 is TGTGCCAGCAGTGCTTGGACTAGCGGGGGCACTACAGATACGCAGTATTTT.

This sequence joins TRBV20-1 and TRBJ2-5; D is unresolved. From germline, CDR1 is DFQATT and CDR2 SNEGSKA (reference sequence). This CDR3 contains 11 residues. V lost 8 bases and J lost 2, with 9 bases in between. CDR3 residues: CSNSRQETQYF. CDR3 in DNA: TGCAGTAATAGCAGGCAAGAGACCCAGTACTTC.

The chain links TRBV20-1 to TRBJ2-1; 8 bases align to TRBD2. V lost 1 base, J lost 4 bases, and 6 bases stayed unmatched. From germline, CDR1 is DFQATT and CDR2 SNEGSKA (reference sequence). The CDR3 consists of 15 residues. The CDR3 loop reads CSARVPSGLYNEQFF. The DNA for the CDR3 is TGCAGTGCTAGAGTCCCTAGCGGGCTGTACAATGAGCAGTTCTTC.

This sequence joins TRBV12-3 or TRBV12-4 and TRBJ1-1; D might be TRBD1 (6 bases). The CDR3 is 14 residues long. V was trimmed by 3 bases and J by 3 bases, leaving 11 bases between them. CDR3 sequence reads: CASSFWGPDTEAFF. The CDR3 bases are TGTGCCAGCAGTTTCTGGGGGCCGGACACTGAAGCTTTCTTT.

Only a few counts were recorded for this clonotype. J is TRBJ2-3 and V is TRBV12-3 or TRBV12-4; D possibly corresponds to TRBD2 (6 bases). V was pared by 6 bases and J by 2 bases, with 21 bases between. CDR3 length: 17 amino acids. CDR3 sequence reads: CASSLRFAGPTTDTQYF. In nucleotides, the CDR3 is TGTGCCAGCAGCCTCCGATTCGCGGGACCGACCACAGATACGCAGTATTTT.

This clonotype was counted only a few times. The rearrangement joins TRBV12-3 or TRBV12-4 to TRBJ2-4; the D gene is possibly TRBD2 (5 bases). Trimming cost V 3 bases and J 7 bases, with 10 bases left between them. CDR3 length equals 13 residues. The CDR3 sequence is CASSLEVRNIQYF. In DNA, the CDR3 is TGTGCCAGCAGTTTGGAGGTTCGGAACATTCAGTACTTC.

This clonotype was detected a few times. The chain combines TRBV11-1 with TRBJ2-1; D is ambiguous. The CDR3 is 14 amino acids. In germline, CDR1 is SGHAT, CDR2 FQDESV (reference sequence). The V gene lost 6 bases and the J gene lost 5 bases, with 14 bases spanning the gap. The CDR3, as DNA: TGTGCCAGCAGACGTATAACAGAGAACAATGAGCAGTTCTTC. Its protein is CASRRITENNEQFF.

This clonotype was observed a few times. The chain combines TRBV28 with TRBJ2-7, with D perhaps matching TRBD1 (5 bases). From germline, CDR1 is MDHEN and CDR2 SYDVKM. This CDR3 has 15 residues. The V and J ends lost 6 bases and 5 bases respectively, with 20 bases between them. CDR3 in amino acids: CASSSAPGITDEQYF. CDR3 bases: TGTGCCAGCAGCTCAGCCCCAGGGATCACCGACGAGCAGTACTTC.

This clonotype appeared many times. CDR3 region: CSARARGGGTYEQYF. CDR3 coding DNA: TGCAGTGCTAGAGCCCGCGGGGGAGGGACCTACGAGCAGTACTTC. The chain employs TRBV20-1 and TRBJ2-7; 7 nucleotides agree with TRBD2. Germline CDR1 and CDR2: DFQATT and SNEGSKA (reference sequence). Losses at the gene ends were 1 base for V and 2 bases for J; bases not matched to a gene: 8. The length of the CDR3 is 15 residues.

V usage is TRBV5-6 and J usage is TRBJ2-3; 10 bases fit TRBD2. Trimming removed 9 bases from V and 2 bases from J; junction bases left unmatched: 12. Germline lookup yields CDR1 SGHDT and CDR2 YYEEEE. There are 16 residues in the CDR3. CDR3 DNA sequence: TGTGCCACTCGGGAGCGGGGGGGGTATTCCACAGATACGCAGTATTTT. Protein product: CATRERGGYSTDTQYF.

The genes are TRBV5-1 and TRBJ2-7, with TRBD1 as a possible D gene (6 bases). The CDR3 length is 18 residues. Germline CDR1 SGHRS, CDR2 YFSETQ. Between the trimmed V and J ends, which lost 0 bases and 5 bases, there was a span of 24 bases. For the CDR3, the DNA is TGCGCCAGCAGCTTGGGACGGGGCAGTCGCCGGGACAACGACGAGCAGTACTTC. This translates into CASSLGRGSRRDNDEQYF.

V gene TRBV5-1 combines with J gene TRBJ2-2; possibly TRBD1 for D (5 bases). With 4 bases removed from V and 3 bases from J, the gap between germline ends came to 7 bases. The germline V gene has CDR1 SGHRS and CDR2 YFSETQ. CDR3 length: 13 residues. This CDR3 reads CASSRQYTGELFF. Written as DNA, the CDR3 is TGCGCCAGCAGCCGACAGTACACCGGGGAGCTGTTTTTT. The full variable domain, in which reference TRBV5-1 and TRBJ2-2 provide the parts outside the CDR3, is KAGVTQTPRYLIKTRGQQVTLSCSPISGHRSVSWYQQTPGQGLQFLFEYFSETQRNKGNFPGRFSGRQFSNSRSEMNVSTLELGDSALYLCASSRQYTGELFFGEGSRLTVL.

This clonotype was found many times. The chain joins TRBV25-1 to TRBJ2-5; D may be TRBD1 (7 bases). Trimming cost V 6 bases and J 5 bases, with 13 bases left between them. The CDR3 is 13 amino acids. Germline CDR1 and CDR2: MGHDK and SYGVNS. In DNA, the CDR3 is TGTGCCAGCAGCCCCGGGGGACAGGAGACCCAGTACTTC. This sequence encodes CASSPGGQETQYF.

This chain joins TRBV20-1 and TRBJ2-6; D is unclear. There are 14 residues in the CDR3. V was shortened by 1 base and J by 1 base, with 5 bases between the two germline ends. Germline V lookup: CDR1 DFQATT, CDR2 SNEGSKA (reference sequence). The CDR3 is CSARVPSGANVLTF. The CDR3 nucleotides read TGCAGTGCTAGAGTCCCTTCTGGGGCCAACGTCCTGACTTTC.